One sample yielded the 27 T cell receptor beta chains listed below, sequenced in a study of OX40 agonist ivuxolimab in advanced cancers. Assay used: immunoSEQ multiplex PCR; TCRdb lists only in-frame clones, some missing. This repertoire shows about 69,000 clones, 90% to 95% found once; its top ten account for over 4.5%. This sample comprised CD4+ or CD8+ T cells sorted from blood, obtained in a trial of the OX40 agonist ivuxolimab. Receptors were obtained from an adult with an advanced solid tumor such as melanoma, head and neck, liver or kidney cancer.

This clone was recorded once. The chain carries TRBV7-8 and TRBJ1-1; D is undetermined. The CDR3 contains 12 residues. V was clipped by 1 base and J by 8 bases, with 8 bases between them. Per the germline V gene, CDR1 is SGHVS and CDR2 is FQNEAQ. The CDR3 region has the DNA TGTGCCAGCAGCTTAGGGGGAGAAGAAGCTTTCTTT. This encodes CASSLGGEEAFF.

V gene TRBV6-5 combines with J gene TRBJ1-2, with D tentatively TRBD1 (6 bases). The CDR3 contains 14 residues. The V gene lost 0 bases and the J gene lost 3 bases, with 8 bases spanning the gap. CDR1 MNHEY and CDR2 SVGAGI come from the germline V gene. CDR3 residues: CASSYSKGDYGYTF. Written as DNA, the CDR3 is TGTGCCAGCAGTTACTCTAAGGGGGACTATGGCTACACCTTC.

V and J are TRBV19 and TRBJ2-3; D may correspond to TRBD1 or TRBD2 (5 bases each). The V gene lost 8 bases and the J gene lost 0 bases, with 12 bases spanning the gap. In germline, CDR1 is LNHDA, CDR2 SQIVND (reference sequence). This CDR3 region has 14 residues. CDR3 sequence: CASRPGRSTDTQYF. The CDR3, as DNA: TGTGCCAGTCGCCCGGGACGGAGCACAGATACGCAGTATTTT.

The chain links TRBV5-6 to TRBJ2-1; either TRBD1 or TRBD2 may fit D (5 bases each). The CDR3 sequence is 14 residues long. The V and J ends lost 7 bases and 0 bases respectively, with 11 bases between them. Germline-derived CDR1 and CDR2 are SGHDT and YYEEEE. The CDR3 loop is CASGTESSYNEQFF. CDR3 coding DNA: TGTGCCAGCGGGACGGAGAGCTCCTACAATGAGCAGTTCTTC.

The V call is TRBV4-3, the J call TRBJ2-5; D is undetermined. V was trimmed by 4 bases and J by 2 bases, leaving 11 bases between them. The CDR3 runs to 14 residues. The V gene's germline CDR1 is LGHNA and CDR2 YSLEER. The CDR3 bases are TGCGCCAGCAGCCCCGGTCCCGGGCAAGAGACCCAGTACTTC. This gives the protein CASSPGPGQETQYF.

The V gene is TRBV28, the J gene TRBJ2-7; TRBD1 is a possible D gene (5 bases). Trimming removed 1 base at V and 4 bases at J, with 11 bases between. This CDR3 is built from 14 residues. Germline V gives CDR1 MDHEN, CDR2 SYDVKM. Here the CDR3 DNA reads TGTGCCAGCAGTTTATCAGGGTGGGTATACGAGCAGTACTTC. Amino acid sequence: CASSLSGWVYEQYF.

This rearrangement joins TRBV6-5 to TRBJ2-2; 9 bases line up with TRBD1. The CDR3 has 15 amino acids. V lost 6 bases to trimming and J lost 4 bases; unmatched junction nucleotides: 6. CDR1 is MNHEY, CDR2 SVGAGI, per germline. The CDR3 here is CASSRTGEGTGELFF. The CDR3 DNA reads TGTGCCAGCAGCAGGACAGGGGAAGGCACCGGGGAGCTGTTTTTT.

V usage is TRBV5-5 and J usage is TRBJ2-7; no clear D. The CDR3 consists of 12 residues. Trimming stripped 0 bases from V and 3 bases from J, with 4 bases between. Germline CDR1 reads SGHKS; CDR2 reads YYEKEE (reference sequence). CDR3 sequence (DNA): TGTGCCAGCAGCTTGGGGTACTACGAGCAGTACTTC. It translates to CASSLGYYEQYF.

The chain is built from TRBV5-4 and TRBJ2-3; D possibly uses TRBD1 or TRBD2 (5 bases each). V dropped 4 bases and J dropped 2 bases, with 17 bases sitting between them. Per the germline V gene, CDR1 is SGHNT and CDR2 is YYREEE (reference sequence). CDR3 size: 16 residues. The CDR3 DNA reads TGTGCCAGCAGCGCATTTGGGACCACAACCACAGATACGCAGTATTTT. Translating gives CASSAFGTTTTDTQYF.

The chain joins TRBV28 to TRBJ1-1; 8 bases fit TRBD1. There are 17 residues in the CDR3. Germline-derived CDR1 and CDR2 are MDHEN and SYDVKM. With V trimmed by 1 base and J by 0 bases, 7 bases remained unmatched. The CDR3 region is CASSLSGGRQLNTEAFF. The CDR3 DNA reads as TGTGCCAGCAGTTTATCAGGGGGCCGACAATTGAACACTGAAGCTTTCTTT.

The chain recombines TRBV5-1 with TRBJ1-2; D may be TRBD1 (6 bases). Germline CDR1 reads SGHRS; CDR2 reads YFSETQ. V was trimmed by 7 bases and J by 3 bases, leaving 25 bases between them. CDR3 length: 17 amino acids. The CDR3 loop reads CASCPTTGGAWYYGYTF. CDR3 nucleotide sequence: TGCGCCAGCTGCCCCACGACGGGGGGCGCGTGGTACTATGGCTACACCTTC.

This chain connects TRBV19 to TRBJ1-5; D perhaps matches TRBD1 (5 bases). This CDR3 is 16 amino acids long. Looked up from germline, CDR1 is LNHDA and CDR2 is SQIVND (reference sequence). V gave up 1 base and J gave up 5 bases, with 15 bases separating them. The CDR3 DNA follows: TGTGCCAGTAGTATAGGGACCCGGGGCTTGGATCAGCCCCAGCATTTT. This sequence encodes CASSIGTRGLDQPQHF.

The chain couples TRBV28 to TRBJ2-3; TRBD2 agrees at 9 bases. The V and J ends lost 2 bases and 6 bases, in that order; junction bases with no gene match: 3. Germline V CDR1 and CDR2: MDHEN, SYDVKM. The CDR3 covers 14 residues. Written as DNA, the CDR3 is TGTGCCAGCAGTTTACGGCGGGAGGGTGATACGCAGTATTTT. Translation gives CASSLRREGDTQYF.

This chain connects TRBV12-2 to TRBJ2-1; the table names TRBD1, a call not compared with the DNA. TRBV12-2 is described as a pseudogene. The CDR3 contains 16 residues. The CDR3 is CASRLADSWVECGQFF. The CDR3 nucleotides are TGTGCAAGTCGCTTAGCGGACAGTTGGGTGGAATGCGGGCAGTTCTTC.

The V gene is TRBV7-9, the J gene TRBJ2-1; 8 positions match TRBD2. The length of the CDR3 is 18 residues. V lost 5 bases to trimming and J lost 0 bases; unmatched junction nucleotides: 12. Germline CDR1 reads SEHNR; CDR2 reads FQNEAQ (reference sequence). In nucleotides, the CDR3 is TGTGCCAGCAGCCCCCCTATTAGCGGGGCTCGCTCCTACAATGAGCAGTTCTTC. This codes for CASSPPISGARSYNEQFF.

This clone was seen once. The rearrangement links TRBV7-9 to TRBJ1-5, with 8 bases identical to TRBD1. The CDR3 length is 14 residues. V shed 1 base and J 8 bases; nucleotides not matched to a gene: 4. Germline V gene lookup returns CDR1 SEHNR and CDR2 FQNEAQ (reference sequence). CDR3 sequence reads: CASSLGTGLKPQHF. CDR3 sequence (DNA): TGTGCCAGCAGCTTAGGGACAGGGTTAAAGCCCCAGCATTTT.

V and J are TRBV9 and TRBJ2-3, with D perhaps TRBD2 (6 bases). The V gene lost 2 bases and the J gene lost 2 bases, with 12 bases spanning the gap. CDR3 length: 15 residues. CDR1 is SGDLS and CDR2 is YYNGEE in the germline V gene. CDR3 coding DNA: TGTGCCAGCAGCGTTAGCGGATTCCCCACAGATACGCAGTATTTT. Translated: CASSVSGFPTDTQYF.

This chain joins TRBV5-5 and TRBJ1-5; D possibly corresponds to TRBD1 (5 bases). The V gene's germline CDR1 is SGHKS and CDR2 YYEKEE (reference sequence). This CDR3 spans 15 amino acids. The V and J ends lost 5 bases and 3 bases respectively, with 15 bases between them. Written as DNA, the CDR3 is TGTGCCAGCAGATGGGACCCAGGTTACAATCAGCCCCAGCATTTT. Translating it yields CASRWDPGYNQPQHF.

This clone was recorded only once. The chain carries TRBV4-1 and TRBJ1-1, with D possibly matching TRBD1 (6 bases). V was cut by 4 bases and J by 2 bases, with 11 bases left in between. From germline, CDR1 is MGHRA and CDR2 YSYEKL. CDR3 size: 14 residues. CDR3 nucleotides: TGCGCCAGCAGCCCGGCACAGGGAAACACTGAAGCTTTCTTT. Protein sequence: CASSPAQGNTEAFF.

This clone was counted a single time. This rearrangement joins TRBV4-1 to TRBJ1-1; possibly TRBD1 for D (6 bases). CDR1 and CDR2 from the germline V gene are MGHRA and YSYEKL. Trimming took 0 bases from V and 0 from J, leaving 11 bases between them. The CDR3 extends over 16 amino acids. CDR3 sequence: CASSQDRTDVNTEAFF. As DNA, the CDR3 is TGCGCCAGCAGCCAAGACAGGACAGATGTGAACACTGAAGCTTTCTTT.

V gene TRBV28 combines with J gene TRBJ1-1; D gene ambiguous. The CDR3 is 15 amino acids. The V gene's germline CDR1 is MDHEN and CDR2 SYDVKM. Trimming stripped 2 bases from V and 1 base from J, with 11 bases between. The CDR3 loop reads CASSLGVFGNTEAFF. Written as DNA, the CDR3 is TGTGCCAGCAGTTTAGGGGTATTTGGGAACACTGAAGCTTTCTTT.

V usage is TRBV6-6 and J usage is TRBJ1-5, with D hard to call. Germline V gives CDR1 MNHNY, CDR2 SVGAGI (reference sequence). The V end was cut by 8 bases, the J end by 0 bases, with 11 bases between. The CDR3 sequence is 14 residues long. Here the CDR3 reads CASSNRDSNQPQHF. The CDR3 region has the DNA TGTGCCAGCTCAAACCGCGATAGCAATCAGCCCCAGCATTTT.

This clone was found once. The chain employs TRBV11-3 and TRBJ2-7, with D unclear. CDR3 length equals 15 residues. Trimming took 5 bases from V and 2 from J, leaving 16 bases between them. Germline values: CDR1 SGHNT, CDR2 YENEEA. The CDR3 reads CASSPRIGSTYEQYF. The CDR3 DNA is TGTGCCAGCAGCCCACGAATAGGGTCAACCTACGAGCAGTACTTC.

The chain recombines TRBV29-1 with TRBJ1-5; TRBD1 aligns across 10 bases. Germline V CDR1 and CDR2: SQVTM, ANQGSEA. This CDR3 is built from 14 residues. V lost 5 bases, J lost 5 bases, and 6 bases stayed unmatched. The CDR3: CSVSTGGLDQPQHF. In nucleotides, the CDR3 is TGCAGCGTTTCGACAGGGGGCCTGGATCAGCCCCAGCATTTT.

This chain links TRBV11-2 with TRBJ2-1; 13 positions match TRBD2. The J segment lost 7 bases and the V segment lost 4 bases, leaving 13 bases of the junction unmatched. Looked up from germline, CDR1 is SGHAT and CDR2 is FQNNGV. The CDR3 loop spans 18 amino acids. CDR3 in amino acids: CASSSLAPGLAGENEQFF. DNA of the CDR3: TGTGCCAGCAGCTCGTTGGCTCCTGGACTAGCGGGGGAGAATGAGCAGTTCTTC.

This sequence joins TRBV27 and TRBJ2-7; D assignment may be TRBD1 or TRBD2 (5 bases each). There are 15 residues in the CDR3. Trimming took 2 bases from V and 3 from J, leaving 14 bases between them. Germline values: CDR1 MNHEY, CDR2 SMNVEV (reference sequence). CDR3 amino acids: CASSLGGFPIYEQYF. CDR3 nucleotide sequence: TGTGCCAGCAGTTTAGGGGGTTTCCCGATCTACGAGCAGTACTTC.

The genes are TRBV7-3 and TRBJ2-1; 11 bases are a match to TRBD2. The CDR3 has 16 residues. J was trimmed by 2 bases and V by 6 bases; bases with no gene match: 6. Per germline, CDR1 SGHTA and CDR2 FQGTGA. DNA for the CDR3: TGTGCCAGCAGGGCCGGGACTAGCGGCACCTACAATGAGCAGTTCTTC. Its protein product is CASRAGTSGTYNEQFF.